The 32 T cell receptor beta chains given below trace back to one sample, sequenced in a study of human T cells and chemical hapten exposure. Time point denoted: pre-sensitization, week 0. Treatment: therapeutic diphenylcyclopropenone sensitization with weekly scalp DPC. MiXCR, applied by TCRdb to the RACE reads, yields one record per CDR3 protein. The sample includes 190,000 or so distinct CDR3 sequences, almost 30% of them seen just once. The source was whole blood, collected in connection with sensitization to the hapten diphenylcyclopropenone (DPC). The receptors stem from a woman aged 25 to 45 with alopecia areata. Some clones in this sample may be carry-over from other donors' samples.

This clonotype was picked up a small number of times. CDR3 nucleotide sequence: TGTGCCAGCAGCCGCGCTGGGCAGAATGAAAAACTGTTTTTT. Its protein product is CASSRAGQNEKLFF. The chain couples TRBV3-1 to TRBJ1-4; D uncertain. V was pared by 4 bases and J by 5 bases, with 11 bases between. The CDR3 length is 14 residues. Germline V lookup: CDR1 LGHDT, CDR2 YNNKEL (reference sequence).

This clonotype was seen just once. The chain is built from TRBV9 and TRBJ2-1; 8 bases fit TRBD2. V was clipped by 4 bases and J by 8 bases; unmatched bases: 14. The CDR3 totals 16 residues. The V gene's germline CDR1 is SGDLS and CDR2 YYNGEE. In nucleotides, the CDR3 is TGTGCCAGCAGCCCAACTAGCGGCCGCCTATTTTATGAGCAGTTCTTC. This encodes CASSPTSGRLFYEQFF.

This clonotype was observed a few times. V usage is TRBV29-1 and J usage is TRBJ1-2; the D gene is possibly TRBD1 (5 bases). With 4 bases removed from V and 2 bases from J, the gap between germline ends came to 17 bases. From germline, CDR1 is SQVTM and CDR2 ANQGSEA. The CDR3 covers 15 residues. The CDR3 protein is CSVGAPPGLNYGYTF. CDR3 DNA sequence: TGCAGCGTTGGGGCTCCTCCAGGGCTAAACTATGGCTACACCTTC.

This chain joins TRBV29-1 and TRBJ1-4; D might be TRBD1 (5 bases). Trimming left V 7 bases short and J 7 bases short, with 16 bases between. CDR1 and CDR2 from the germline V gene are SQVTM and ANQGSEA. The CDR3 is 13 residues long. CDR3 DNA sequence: TGCAGCGCTGGGGCGGGAGGGACTGAAAAACTGTTTTTT. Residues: CSAGAGGTEKLFF. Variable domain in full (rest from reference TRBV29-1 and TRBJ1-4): SAVISQKPSRDICQRGTSLTIQCQVDSQVTMMFWYRQQPGQSLTLIATANQGSEATYESGFVIDKFPISRPNLTFSTLTVSNMSPEDSSIYLCSAGAGGTEKLFFGSGTQLSVL.

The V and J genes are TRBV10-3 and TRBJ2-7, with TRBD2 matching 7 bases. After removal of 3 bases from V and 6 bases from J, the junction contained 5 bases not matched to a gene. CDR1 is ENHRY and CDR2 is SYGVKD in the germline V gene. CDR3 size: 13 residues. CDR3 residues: CAISDGGSIEQYF. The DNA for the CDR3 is TGTGCCATCAGTGACGGGGGGTCCATCGAGCAGTACTTC.

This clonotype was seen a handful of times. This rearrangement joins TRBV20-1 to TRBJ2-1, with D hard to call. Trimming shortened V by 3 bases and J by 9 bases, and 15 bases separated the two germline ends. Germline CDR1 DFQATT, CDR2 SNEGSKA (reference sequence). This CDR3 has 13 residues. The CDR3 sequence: CSASPLVGFEQFF. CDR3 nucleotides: TGCAGTGCTAGCCCCTTGGTAGGATTTGAGCAGTTCTTC.

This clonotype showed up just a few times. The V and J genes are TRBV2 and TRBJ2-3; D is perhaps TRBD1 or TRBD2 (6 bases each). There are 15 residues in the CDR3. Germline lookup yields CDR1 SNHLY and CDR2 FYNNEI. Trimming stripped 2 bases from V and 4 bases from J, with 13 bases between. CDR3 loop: CASSEQGRFADTQYF. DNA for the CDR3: TGTGCCAGCAGTGAACAGGGGAGGTTCGCAGATACGCAGTATTTT. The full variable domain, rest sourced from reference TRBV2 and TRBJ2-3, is EPEVTQTPSHQVTQMGQEVILRCVPISNHLYFYWYRQILGQKVEFLVSFYNNEISEKSEIFDDQFSVERPDGSNFTLKIRSTKLEDSAMYFCASSEQGRFADTQYFGPGTRLTVL.

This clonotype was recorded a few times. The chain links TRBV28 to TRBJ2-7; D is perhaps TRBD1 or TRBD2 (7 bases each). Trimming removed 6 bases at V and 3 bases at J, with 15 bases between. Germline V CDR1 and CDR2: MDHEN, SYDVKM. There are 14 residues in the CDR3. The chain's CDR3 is CASRGGGQYYEQYF. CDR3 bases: TGTGCCAGCAGGGGCGGGGGACAGTACTACGAGCAGTACTTC.

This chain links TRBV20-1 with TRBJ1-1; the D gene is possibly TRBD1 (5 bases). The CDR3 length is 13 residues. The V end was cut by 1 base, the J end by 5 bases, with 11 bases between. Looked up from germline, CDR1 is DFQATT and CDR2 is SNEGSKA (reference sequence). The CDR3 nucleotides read TGCAGTGCTAGAGCCCAGGGAGAGACTGAAGCTTTCTTT. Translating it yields CSARAQGETEAFF.

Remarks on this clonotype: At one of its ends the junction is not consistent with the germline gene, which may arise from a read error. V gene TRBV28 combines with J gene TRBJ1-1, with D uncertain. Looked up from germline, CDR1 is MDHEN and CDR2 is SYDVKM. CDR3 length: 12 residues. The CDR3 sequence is CVSSLGGTEAFF. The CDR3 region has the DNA TGTGTCAGCAGTTTGGGAGGAACTGAAGCTTTCTTT.

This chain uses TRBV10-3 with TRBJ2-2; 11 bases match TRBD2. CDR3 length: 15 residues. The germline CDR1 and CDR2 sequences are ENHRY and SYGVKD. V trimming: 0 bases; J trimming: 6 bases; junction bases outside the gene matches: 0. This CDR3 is CAISESLAGAGELFF. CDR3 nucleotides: TGTGCCATCAGTGAGTCACTAGCGGGAGCCGGGGAGCTGTTTTTT.

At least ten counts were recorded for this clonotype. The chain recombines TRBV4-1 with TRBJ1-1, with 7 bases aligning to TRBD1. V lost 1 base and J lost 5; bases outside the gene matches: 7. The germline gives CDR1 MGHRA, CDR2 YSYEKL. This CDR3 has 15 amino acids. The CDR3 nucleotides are TGCGCCAGCAGCCAAGGTCGACAGGGATATACTGAAGCTTTCTTT. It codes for CASSQGRQGYTEAFF.

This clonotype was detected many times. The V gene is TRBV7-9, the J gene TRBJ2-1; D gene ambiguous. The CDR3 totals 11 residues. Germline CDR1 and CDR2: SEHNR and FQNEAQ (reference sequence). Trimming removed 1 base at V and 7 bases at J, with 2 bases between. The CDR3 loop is CASSLGNEQFF. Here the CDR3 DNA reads TGTGCCAGCAGCTTAGGGAATGAGCAGTTCTTC.

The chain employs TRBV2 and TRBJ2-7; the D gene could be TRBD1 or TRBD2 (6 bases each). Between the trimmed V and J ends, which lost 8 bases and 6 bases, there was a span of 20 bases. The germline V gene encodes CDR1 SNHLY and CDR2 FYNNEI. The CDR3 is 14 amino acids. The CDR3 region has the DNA TGTGCCAGCCGTGGAGTGGGGGGCCCTGGCGAGCAGTACTTC. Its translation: CASRGVGGPGEQYF.

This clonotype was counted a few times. The CDR3 DNA is TGCAGTGCTAGAGGTGGAGGCGGCGGCTACACCTTC. Protein: CSARGGGGGYTF. The chain combines TRBV20-1 with TRBJ1-2; D remains ambiguous. Trimming removed 1 base from V and 8 bases from J, with 11 bases in between. Germline CDR1 is DFQATT and CDR2 is SNEGSKA (reference sequence). The CDR3 has 12 residues.

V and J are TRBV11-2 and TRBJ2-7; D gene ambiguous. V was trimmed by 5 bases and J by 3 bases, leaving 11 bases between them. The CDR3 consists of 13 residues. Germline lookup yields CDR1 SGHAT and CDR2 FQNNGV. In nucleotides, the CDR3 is TGTGCCAGCAGCCCCCCCGGAAGCTACGAGCAGTACTTC. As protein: CASSPPGSYEQYF.

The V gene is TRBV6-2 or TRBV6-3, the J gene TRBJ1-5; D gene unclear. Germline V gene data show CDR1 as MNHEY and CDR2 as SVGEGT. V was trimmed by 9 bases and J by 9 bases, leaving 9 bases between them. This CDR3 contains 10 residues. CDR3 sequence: CARLEWPQHF. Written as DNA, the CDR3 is TGTGCCAGACTCGAGTGGCCCCAGCATTTT.

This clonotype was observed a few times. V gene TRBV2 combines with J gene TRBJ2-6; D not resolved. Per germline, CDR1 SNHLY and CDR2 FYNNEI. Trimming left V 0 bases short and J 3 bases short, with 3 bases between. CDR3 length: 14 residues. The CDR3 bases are TGTGCCAGCAGTGAAGCACTTGGGGCCAACGTCCTGACTTTC. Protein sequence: CASSEALGANVLTF.

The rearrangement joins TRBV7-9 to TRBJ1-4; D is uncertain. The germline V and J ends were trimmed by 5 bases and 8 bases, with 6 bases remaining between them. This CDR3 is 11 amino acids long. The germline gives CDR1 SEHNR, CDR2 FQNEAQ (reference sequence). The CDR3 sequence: CASSLQEKLFF. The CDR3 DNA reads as TGTGCCAGCAGCCTACAGGAAAAACTGTTTTTT. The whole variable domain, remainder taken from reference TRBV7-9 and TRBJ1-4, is DTGVSQNPRHKITKRGQNVTFRCDPISEHNRLYWYRQTLGQGPEFLTYFQNEAQLEKSRLLSDRFSAERPKGSFSTLEIQRTEQGDSAMYLCASSLQEKLFFGSGTQLSVL.

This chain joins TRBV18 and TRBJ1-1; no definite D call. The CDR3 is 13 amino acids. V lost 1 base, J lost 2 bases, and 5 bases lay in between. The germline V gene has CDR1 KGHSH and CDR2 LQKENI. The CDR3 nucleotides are TGTGCCAGCTCACCACGCGGTAACACTGAAGCTTTCTTT. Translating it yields CASSPRGNTEAFF.

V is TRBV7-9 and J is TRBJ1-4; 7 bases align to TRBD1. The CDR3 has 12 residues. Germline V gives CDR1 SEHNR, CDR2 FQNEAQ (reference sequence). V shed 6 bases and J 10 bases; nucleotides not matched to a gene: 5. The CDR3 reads CASRGGLGKLFF. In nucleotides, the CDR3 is TGTGCCAGCAGAGGGGGCTTGGGAAAACTGTTTTTT.

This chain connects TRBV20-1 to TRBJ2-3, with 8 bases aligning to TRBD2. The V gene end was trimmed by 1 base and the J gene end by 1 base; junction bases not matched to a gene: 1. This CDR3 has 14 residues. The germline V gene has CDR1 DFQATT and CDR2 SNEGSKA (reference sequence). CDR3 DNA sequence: TGCAGTGCTAGAGTTAGCGGGGGCACAGATACGCAGTATTTT. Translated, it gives CSARVSGGTDTQYF.

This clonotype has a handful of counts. The CDR3 DNA reads TGCAGTGCTAGACCGGGACAAAGTGTTGTCGGGCCCCAGCATTTT. Translation gives CSARPGQSVVGPQHF. This chain links TRBV20-1 with TRBJ1-5, with a tentative D call TRBD1 (6 bases). CDR1 and CDR2 (germline): DFQATT, SNEGSKA (reference sequence). This CDR3 contains 15 residues. Trimming took 2 bases from V and 9 from J, leaving 20 bases between them.

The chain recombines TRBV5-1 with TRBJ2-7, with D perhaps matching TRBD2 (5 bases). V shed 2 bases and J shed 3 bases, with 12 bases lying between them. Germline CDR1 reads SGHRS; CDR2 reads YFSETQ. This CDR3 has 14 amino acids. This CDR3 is CASSFEGSLYEQYF. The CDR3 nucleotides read TGCGCCAGCAGCTTCGAGGGATCCCTCTACGAGCAGTACTTC.

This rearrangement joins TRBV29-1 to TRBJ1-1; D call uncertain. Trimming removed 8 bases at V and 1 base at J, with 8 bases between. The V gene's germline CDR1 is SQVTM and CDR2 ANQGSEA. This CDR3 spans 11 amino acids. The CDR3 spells CSFRQNTEAFF. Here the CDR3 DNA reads TGCAGCTTCAGACAGAACACTGAAGCTTTCTTT.

The CDR3 coding sequence is TGCAGTGCTTCTACAGGGGGCTTCTCCAAAAACATTCAGTACTTC. It yields the protein CSASTGGFSKNIQYF. The rearrangement joins TRBV20-1 to TRBJ2-4, with TRBD1 matching 9 bases. Germline CDR1 reads DFQATT; CDR2 reads SNEGSKA (reference sequence). This CDR3 spans 15 amino acids. V gave up 5 bases and J gave up 2 bases; unmatched junction bases: 7.

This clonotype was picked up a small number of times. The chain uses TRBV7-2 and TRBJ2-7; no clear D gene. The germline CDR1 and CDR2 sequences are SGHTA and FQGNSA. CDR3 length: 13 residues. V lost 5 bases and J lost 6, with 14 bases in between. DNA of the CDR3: TGTGCCAGCAGCCCCCAAAGGAGACTCGAGCAGTACTTC. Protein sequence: CASSPQRRLEQYF.

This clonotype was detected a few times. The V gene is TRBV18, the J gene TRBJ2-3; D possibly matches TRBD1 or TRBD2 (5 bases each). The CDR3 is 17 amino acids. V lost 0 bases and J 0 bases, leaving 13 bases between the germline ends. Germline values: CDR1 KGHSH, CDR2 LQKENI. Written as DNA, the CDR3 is TGTGCCAGCTCACCACCCTGGGGCAGGGACAGCACAGATACGCAGTATTTT. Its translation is CASSPPWGRDSTDTQYF. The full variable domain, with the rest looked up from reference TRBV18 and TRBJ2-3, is NAGVMQNPRHLVRRRGQEARLRCSPMKGHSHVYWYRQLPEEGLKFMVYLQKENIIDESGMPKERFSAEFPKEGPSILRIQQVVRGDSAAYFCASSPPWGRDSTDTQYFGPGTRLTVL.

The CDR3 DNA sequence: TGTGCCACCAGCAGATCGGTAGACAGGGGTGGGTTTGAGCAGTTCTTC. Its translation: CATSRSVDRGGFEQFF. The V call is TRBV15, the J call TRBJ2-1; 8 bases map to TRBD1. CDR1 and CDR2 from the germline V gene are LNHNV and YYDKDF (reference sequence). J lost 9 bases, V lost 2 bases, and 12 bases had no gene match. The CDR3 is made up of 16 amino acids.

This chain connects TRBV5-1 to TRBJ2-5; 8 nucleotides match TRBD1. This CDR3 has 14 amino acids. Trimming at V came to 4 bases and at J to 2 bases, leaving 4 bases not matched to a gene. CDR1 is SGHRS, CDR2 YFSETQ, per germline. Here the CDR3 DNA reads TGCGCCAGCAGCGACAACAGGGGGCAAGAGACCCAGTACTTC. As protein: CASSDNRGQETQYF. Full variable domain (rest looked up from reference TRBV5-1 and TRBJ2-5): KAGVTQTPRYLIKTRGQQVTLSCSPISGHRSVSWYQQTPGQGLQFLFEYFSETQRNKGNFPGRFSGRQFSNSRSEMNVSTLELGDSALYLCASSDNRGQETQYFGPGTRLLVL.

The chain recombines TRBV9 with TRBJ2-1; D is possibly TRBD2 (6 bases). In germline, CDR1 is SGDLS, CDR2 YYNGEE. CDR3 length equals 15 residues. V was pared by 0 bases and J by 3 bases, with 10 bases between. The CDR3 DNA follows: TGTGCCAGCAGCGTAGGCGGGAATATCTACAATGAGCAGTTCTTC. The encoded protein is CASSVGGNIYNEQFF. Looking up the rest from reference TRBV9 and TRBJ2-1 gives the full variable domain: DSGVTQTPKHLITATGQRVTLRCSPRSGDLSVYWYQQSLDQGLQFLIQYYNGEERAKGNILERFSAQQFPDLHSELNLSSLELGDSALYFCASSVGGNIYNEQFFGPGTRLTVL.

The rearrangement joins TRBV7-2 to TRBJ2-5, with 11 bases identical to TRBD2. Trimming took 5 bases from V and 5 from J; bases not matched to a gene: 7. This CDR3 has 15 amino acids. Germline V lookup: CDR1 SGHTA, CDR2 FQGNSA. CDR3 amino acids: CASSHPTSGVETQYF. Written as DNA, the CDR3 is TGTGCCAGCAGCCACCCGACTAGCGGGGTGGAGACCCAGTACTTC. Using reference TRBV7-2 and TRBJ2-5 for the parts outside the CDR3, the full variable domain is GAGVSQSPSNKVTEKGKDVELRCDPISGHTALYWYRQSLGQGLEFLIYFQGNSAPDKSGLPSDRFSAERTGGSVSTLTIQRTQQEDSAVYLCASSHPTSGVETQYFGPGTRLLVL.